The clone carrying this T cell receptor beta chain was seen a handful of times. What it recognizes is unknown. With 1 base clipped from V and 1 base from J, the junction kept 9 bases outside the gene matches. Germline CDR1 is LNHNV and CDR2 is YYDKDF (reference sequence). This CDR3 is built from 18 residues. TCRdb keeps only in-frame clones here, not all; method: immunoSEQ multiplex PCR. Seen here are approximately 550 clones, just over 90% observed once, and the top ten hold around 5%. These data are taken from a study of T cells and Merkel cell carcinoma outcomes. Study-wide results and limits: Reportedly, T-cell repertoire with density predicts Merkel cell carcinoma outcomes.

This chain joins TRBV15 and TRBJ2-3; 9 nucleotides agree with TRBD2. Specimen: tumor tissue from Merkel cell carcinoma. This clonotype was obtained from a human donor with Merkel cell carcinoma. CDR3 protein: CATSRVHGSGSGTDTQYF. In DNA, the CDR3 is TGTGCCACCAGCAGAGTCCACGGTAGCGGGAGTGGCACAGATACGCAGTATTTT.